The clone carrying this TCR beta chain was observed once. These data are taken from a study of blood T cell repertoires in COVID-19. Study context: Acute and convalescent COVID-19 samples came from the United States, Italy and Spain. Sources were T cells, B-cell-depleted T cells, or PBMCs; the material itself was cDNA or gDNA.

Authors' methods: Reference gene primer amplification in the assay estimated nucleated cell counts. Method: immunoSEQ multiplex PCR; TCRdb's copy keeps in-frame clones and lacks some. That table is the source of V, J and clone size, and D and trimming were worked out from the DNA. The table has roughly 14,000 clones, about 92% seen once. Germline V gene sequence: CDR1 MNHEY, CDR2 SMNVEV (reference sequence). The CDR3 is made up of 14 amino acids. The V gene end was trimmed by 6 bases and the J gene end by 6 bases; junction bases not matched to a gene: 7. V is TRBV27 and J is TRBJ2-5; 10 nucleotides align to TRBD2. The sequence came from a human donor with active COVID-19. The donor label of this sample is uncertain. Sequenced material: peripheral blood. The CDR3 DNA follows: TGTGCCAGCAGGCTAGCGGGAGAACCTAAGACCCAGTACTTC. Amino acid sequence: CASRLAGEPKTQYF.